This T cell receptor (beta chain) derives from a study of blood T cell repertoires in COVID-19. Study-level background: PBMCs, B-cell-depleted T cells, or T cells were the source of the cDNA or gDNA that made up the material.

In the study's own analysis: Amplification from reference gene primers served as the basis for estimated nucleated cell counts. Sequenced by immunoSEQ multiplex PCR; TCRdb stores in-frame clones only, minus some. The DNA gave D and trimming, while V, J and clone size come from that table. The table shows about 180,000 clones, with more than 80% occurring only once. Categorization into cohorts depended on clinical history that participants reported. This receptor was taken from a man aged 35 to 55 who had recovered from COVID-19. Sequencing was carried out using PBMCs or T cells enriched from blood (not recorded which).

The CDR3 spells CASSLSGRGKNEQFF. In DNA form, the CDR3 reads TGTGCCAGCAGTCTTAGCGGGAGGGGGAAGAATGAGCAGTTCTTC. The chain uses TRBV6-5 and TRBJ2-1, with 11 bases matching TRBD2. Germline V gives CDR1 MNHEY, CDR2 SVGAGI. V shed 5 bases, J shed 7 bases, and the junction held 7 bases outside the gene matches. The CDR3 covers 15 residues.